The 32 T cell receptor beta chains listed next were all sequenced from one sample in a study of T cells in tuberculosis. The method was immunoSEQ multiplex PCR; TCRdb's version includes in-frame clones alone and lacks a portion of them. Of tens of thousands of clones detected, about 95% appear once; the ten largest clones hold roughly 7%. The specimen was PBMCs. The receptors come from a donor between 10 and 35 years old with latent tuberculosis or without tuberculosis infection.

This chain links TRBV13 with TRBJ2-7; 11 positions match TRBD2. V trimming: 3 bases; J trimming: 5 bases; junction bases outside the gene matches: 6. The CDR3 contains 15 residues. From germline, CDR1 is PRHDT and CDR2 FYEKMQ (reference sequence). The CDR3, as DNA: TGTGCCAGCAGCTTTAGCGGGGGGGCGGCGGACGAGCAGTACTTC. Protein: CASSFSGGAADEQYF.

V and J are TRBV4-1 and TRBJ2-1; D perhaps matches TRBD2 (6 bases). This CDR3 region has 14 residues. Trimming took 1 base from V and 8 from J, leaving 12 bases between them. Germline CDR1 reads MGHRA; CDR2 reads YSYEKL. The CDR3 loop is CASSQGPTSHEQFF. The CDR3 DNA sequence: TGCGCCAGCAGCCAAGGGCCGACTAGTCATGAGCAGTTCTTC.

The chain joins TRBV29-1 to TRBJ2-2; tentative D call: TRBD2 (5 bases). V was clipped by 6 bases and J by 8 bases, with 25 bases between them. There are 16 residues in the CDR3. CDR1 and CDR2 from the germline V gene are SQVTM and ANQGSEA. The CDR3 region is CSVRLGVSAPGGELFF. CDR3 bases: TGCAGCGTGAGATTAGGTGTTAGCGCCCCTGGGGGGGAGCTGTTTTTT.

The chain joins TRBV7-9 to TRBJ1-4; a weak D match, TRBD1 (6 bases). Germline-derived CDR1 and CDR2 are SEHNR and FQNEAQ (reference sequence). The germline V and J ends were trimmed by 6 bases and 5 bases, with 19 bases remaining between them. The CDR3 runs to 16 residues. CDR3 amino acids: CASSSTADSVNEKLFF. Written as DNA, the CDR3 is TGTGCCAGCAGTTCGACCGCGGACAGCGTGAATGAAAAACTGTTTTTT.

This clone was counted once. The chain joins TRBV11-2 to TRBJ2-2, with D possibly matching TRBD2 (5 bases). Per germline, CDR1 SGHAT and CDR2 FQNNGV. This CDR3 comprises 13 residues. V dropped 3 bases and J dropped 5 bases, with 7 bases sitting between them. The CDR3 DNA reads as TGTGCCAGCAGCTTGAGACTAACCGGGGAGCTGTTTTTT. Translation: CASSLRLTGELFF.

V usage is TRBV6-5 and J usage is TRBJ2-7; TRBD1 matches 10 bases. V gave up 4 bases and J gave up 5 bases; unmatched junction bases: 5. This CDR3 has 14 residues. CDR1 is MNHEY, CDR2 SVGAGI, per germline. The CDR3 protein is CASSSTTGGDEQYF. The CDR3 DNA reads TGTGCCAGCAGTTCTACGACAGGGGGCGACGAGCAGTACTTC.

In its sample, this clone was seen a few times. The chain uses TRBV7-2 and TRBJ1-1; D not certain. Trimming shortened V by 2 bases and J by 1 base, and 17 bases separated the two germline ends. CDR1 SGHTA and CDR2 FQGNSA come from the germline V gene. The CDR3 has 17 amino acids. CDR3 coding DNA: TGTGCCAGCAGCTTAAGGGTGCTGGGAGGCACGAACACTGAAGCTTTCTTT. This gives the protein CASSLRVLGGTNTEAFF.

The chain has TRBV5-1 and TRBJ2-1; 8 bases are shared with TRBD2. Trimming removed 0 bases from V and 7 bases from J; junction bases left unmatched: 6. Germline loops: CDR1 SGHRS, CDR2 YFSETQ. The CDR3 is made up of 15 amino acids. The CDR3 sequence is CASSLGAGVENEQFF. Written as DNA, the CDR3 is TGCGCCAGCAGCTTGGGAGCGGGGGTGGAGAATGAGCAGTTCTTC. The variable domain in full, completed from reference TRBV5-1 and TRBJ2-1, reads KAGVTQTPRYLIKTRGQQVTLSCSPISGHRSVSWYQQTPGQGLQFLFEYFSETQRNKGNFPGRFSGRQFSNSRSEMNVSTLELGDSALYLCASSLGAGVENEQFFGPGTRLTVL.

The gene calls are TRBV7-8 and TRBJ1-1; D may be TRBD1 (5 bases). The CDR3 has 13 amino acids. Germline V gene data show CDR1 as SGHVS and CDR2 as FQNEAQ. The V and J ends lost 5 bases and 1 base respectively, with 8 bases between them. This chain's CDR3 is CASSQQENTEAFF. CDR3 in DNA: TGTGCCAGCAGCCAACAGGAGAACACTGAAGCTTTCTTT.

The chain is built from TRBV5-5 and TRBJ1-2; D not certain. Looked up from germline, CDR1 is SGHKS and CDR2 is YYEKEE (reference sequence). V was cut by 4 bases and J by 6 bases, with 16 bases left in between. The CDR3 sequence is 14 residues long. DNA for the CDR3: TGTGCCAGCAGCCCGCCTCGGAGGGTCAATGGCTACACCTTC. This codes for CASSPPRRVNGYTF.

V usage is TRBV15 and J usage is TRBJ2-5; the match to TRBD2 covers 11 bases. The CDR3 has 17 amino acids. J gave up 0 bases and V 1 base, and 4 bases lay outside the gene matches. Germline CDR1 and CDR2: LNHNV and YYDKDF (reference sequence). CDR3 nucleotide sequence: TGTGCCACCAGCAGAGCACGACTAGCGGGGAACCAAGAGACCCAGTACTTC. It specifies CATSRARLAGNQETQYF. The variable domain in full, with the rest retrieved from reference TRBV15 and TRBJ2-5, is DAMVIQNPRYQVTQFGKPVTLSCSQTLNHNVMYWYQQKSSQAPKLLFHYYDKDFNNEADTPDNFQSRRPNTSFCFLDIRSPGLGDTAMYLCATSRARLAGNQETQYFGPGTRLLVL.

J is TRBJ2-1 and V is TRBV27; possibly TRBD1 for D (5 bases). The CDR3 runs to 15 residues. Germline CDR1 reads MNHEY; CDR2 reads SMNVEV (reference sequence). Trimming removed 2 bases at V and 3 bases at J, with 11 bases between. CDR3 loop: CASSLRQHLYNEQFF. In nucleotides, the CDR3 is TGTGCCAGCAGTTTAAGACAGCACCTCTACAATGAGCAGTTCTTC.

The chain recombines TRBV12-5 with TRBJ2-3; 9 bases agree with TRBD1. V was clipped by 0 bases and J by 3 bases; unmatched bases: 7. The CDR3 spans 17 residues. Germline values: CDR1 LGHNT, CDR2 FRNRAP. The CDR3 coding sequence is TGTGCTAGTGGTTTGGTACTTGACAGGGGGTCGACAGATACGCAGTATTTT. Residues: CASGLVLDRGSTDTQYF.

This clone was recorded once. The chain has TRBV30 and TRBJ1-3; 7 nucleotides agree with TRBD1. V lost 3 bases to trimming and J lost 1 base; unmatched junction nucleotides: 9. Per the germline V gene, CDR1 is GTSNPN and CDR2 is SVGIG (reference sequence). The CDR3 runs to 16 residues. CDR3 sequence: CAWSYPGQSSGNTIYF. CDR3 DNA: TGTGCCTGGAGCTATCCGGGACAGTCTTCTGGAAACACCATATATTTT.

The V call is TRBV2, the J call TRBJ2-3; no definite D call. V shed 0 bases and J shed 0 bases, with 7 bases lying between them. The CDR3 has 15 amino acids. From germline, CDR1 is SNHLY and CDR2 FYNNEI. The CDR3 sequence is CASSEARLSTDTQYF. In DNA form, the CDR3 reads TGTGCCAGCAGTGAAGCGAGGCTGAGCACAGATACGCAGTATTTT.

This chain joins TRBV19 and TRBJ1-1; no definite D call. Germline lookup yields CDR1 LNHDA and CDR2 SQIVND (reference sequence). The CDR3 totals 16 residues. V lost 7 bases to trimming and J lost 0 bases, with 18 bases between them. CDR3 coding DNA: TGTGCCAGTATTGTTACGGGCGGACTTATGAACACTGAAGCTTTCTTT. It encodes CASIVTGGLMNTEAFF.

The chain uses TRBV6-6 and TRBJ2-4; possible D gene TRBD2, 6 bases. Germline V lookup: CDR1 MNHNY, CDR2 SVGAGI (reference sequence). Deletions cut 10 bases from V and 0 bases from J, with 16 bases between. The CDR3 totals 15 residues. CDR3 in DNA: TGTGCCACCGGGGGTTTGTCCCTAGCCAAAAACATTCAGTACTTC. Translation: CATGGLSLAKNIQYF.

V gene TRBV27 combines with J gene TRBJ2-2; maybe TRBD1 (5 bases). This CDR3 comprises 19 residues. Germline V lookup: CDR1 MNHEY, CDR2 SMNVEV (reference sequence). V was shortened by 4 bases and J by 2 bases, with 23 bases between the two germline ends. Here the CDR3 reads CASSSTLQAPLLNTGELFF. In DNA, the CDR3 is TGTGCCAGCAGTTCAACCTTACAGGCCCCACTACTCAACACCGGGGAGCTGTTTTTT.

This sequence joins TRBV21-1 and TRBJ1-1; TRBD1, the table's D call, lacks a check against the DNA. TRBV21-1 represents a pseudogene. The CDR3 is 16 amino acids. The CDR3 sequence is CASSKRAGAGVTEAFF. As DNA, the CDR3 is TGTGCCAGCAGCAAAAGGGCAGGGGCCGGAGTCACTGAAGCTTTCTTT.

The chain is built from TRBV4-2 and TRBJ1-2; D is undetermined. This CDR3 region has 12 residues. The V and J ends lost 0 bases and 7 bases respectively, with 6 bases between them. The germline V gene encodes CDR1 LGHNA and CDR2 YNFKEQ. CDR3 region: CASSQDPGGYTF. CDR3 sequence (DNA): TGTGCCAGCAGCCAAGATCCGGGTGGCTACACCTTC.

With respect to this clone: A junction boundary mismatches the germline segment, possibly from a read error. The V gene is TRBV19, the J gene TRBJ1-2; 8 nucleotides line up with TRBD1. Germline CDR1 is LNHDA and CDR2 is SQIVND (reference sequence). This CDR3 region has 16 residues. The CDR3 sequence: CASRIGSGTGPIGYTF. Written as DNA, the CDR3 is TGTGCCAGTAGAATAGGCTCCGGGACAGGCCCTATTGGCTACACCTTC.

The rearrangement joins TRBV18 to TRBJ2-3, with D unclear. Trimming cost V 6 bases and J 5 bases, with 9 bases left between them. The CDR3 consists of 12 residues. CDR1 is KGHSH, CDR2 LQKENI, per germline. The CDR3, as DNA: TGTGCCAGCTCCCCCAGCGAAGATACGCAGTATTTT. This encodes CASSPSEDTQYF.

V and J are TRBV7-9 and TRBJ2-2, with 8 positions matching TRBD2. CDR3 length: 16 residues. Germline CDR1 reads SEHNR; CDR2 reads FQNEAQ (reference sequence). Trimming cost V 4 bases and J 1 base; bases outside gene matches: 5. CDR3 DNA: TGTGCCAGCAGCTCGGGGGGGACAAGGAACACCGGGGAGCTGTTTTTT. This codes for CASSSGGTRNTGELFF.

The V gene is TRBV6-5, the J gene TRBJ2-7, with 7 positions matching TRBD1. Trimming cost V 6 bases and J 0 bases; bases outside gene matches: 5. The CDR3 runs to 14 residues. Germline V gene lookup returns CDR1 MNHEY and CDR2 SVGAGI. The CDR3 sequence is CASSQSGGSYEQYF. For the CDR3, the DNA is TGTGCCAGCAGCCAATCAGGGGGCTCCTACGAGCAGTACTTC.

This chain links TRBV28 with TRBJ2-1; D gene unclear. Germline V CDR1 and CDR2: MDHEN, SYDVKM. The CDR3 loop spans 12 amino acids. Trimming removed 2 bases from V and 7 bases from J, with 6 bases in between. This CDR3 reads CASSLRLNEQFF. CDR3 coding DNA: TGTGCCAGCAGTTTACGTCTTAATGAGCAGTTCTTC.

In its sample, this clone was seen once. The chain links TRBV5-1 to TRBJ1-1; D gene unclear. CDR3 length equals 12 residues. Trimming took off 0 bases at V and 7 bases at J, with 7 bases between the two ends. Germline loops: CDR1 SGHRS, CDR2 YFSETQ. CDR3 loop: CASSLEHGEAFF. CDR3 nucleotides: TGCGCCAGCAGCTTGGAGCATGGTGAAGCTTTCTTT.

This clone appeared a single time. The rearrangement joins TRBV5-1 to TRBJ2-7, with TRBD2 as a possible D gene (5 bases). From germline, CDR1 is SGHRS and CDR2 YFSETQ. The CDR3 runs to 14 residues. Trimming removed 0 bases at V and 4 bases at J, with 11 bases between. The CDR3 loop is CASSLGVERYEQYF. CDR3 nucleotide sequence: TGCGCCAGCAGCTTGGGGGTAGAGCGGTACGAGCAGTACTTC.

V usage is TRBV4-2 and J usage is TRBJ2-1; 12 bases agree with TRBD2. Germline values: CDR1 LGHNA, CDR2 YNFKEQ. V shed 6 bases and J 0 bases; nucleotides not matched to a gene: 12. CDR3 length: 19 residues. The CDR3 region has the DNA TGTGCCAGCAGGTTCGGACTAGCGGGAAGGAATATCTCCTACAATGAGCAGTTCTTC. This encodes CASRFGLAGRNISYNEQFF.

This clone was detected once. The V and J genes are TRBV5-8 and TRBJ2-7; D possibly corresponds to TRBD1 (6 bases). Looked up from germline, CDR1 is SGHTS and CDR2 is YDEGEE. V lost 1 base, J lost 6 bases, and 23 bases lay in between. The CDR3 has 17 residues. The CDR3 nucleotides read TGTGCCAGCAGCTTGTTAGTCACCCAGGCCTTAGGGGGCGAGCAGTACTTC. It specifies CASSLLVTQALGGEQYF. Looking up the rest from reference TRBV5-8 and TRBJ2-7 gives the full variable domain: EAGVTQSPTHLIKTRGQQATLRCSPISGHTSVYWYQQALGLGLQFLLWYDEGEERNRGNFPPRFSGRQFPNYSSELNVNALELEDSALYLCASSLLVTQALGGEQYFGPGTRLTVT.

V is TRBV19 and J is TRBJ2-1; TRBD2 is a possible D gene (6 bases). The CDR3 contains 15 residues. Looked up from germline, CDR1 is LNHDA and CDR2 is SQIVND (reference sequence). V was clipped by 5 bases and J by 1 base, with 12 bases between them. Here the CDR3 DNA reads TGTGCCAGTAGTCCCTGGGGGGTGTCCTACAATGAGCAGTTCTTC. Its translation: CASSPWGVSYNEQFF.

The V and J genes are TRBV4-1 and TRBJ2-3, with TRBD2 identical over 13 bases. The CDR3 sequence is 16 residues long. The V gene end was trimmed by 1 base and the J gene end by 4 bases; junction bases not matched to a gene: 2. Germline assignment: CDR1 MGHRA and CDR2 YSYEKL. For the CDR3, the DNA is TGCGCCAGCAGCCAAGTTGGACTAGCGGGGGCAGATACGCAGTATTTT. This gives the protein CASSQVGLAGADTQYF.

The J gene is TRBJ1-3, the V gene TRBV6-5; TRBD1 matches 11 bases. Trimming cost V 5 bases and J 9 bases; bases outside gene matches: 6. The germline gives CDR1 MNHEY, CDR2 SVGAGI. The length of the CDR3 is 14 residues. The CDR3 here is CASSRDRGMATIYF. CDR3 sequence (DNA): TGTGCCAGCAGTCGGGACAGGGGGATGGCCACCATATATTTT.